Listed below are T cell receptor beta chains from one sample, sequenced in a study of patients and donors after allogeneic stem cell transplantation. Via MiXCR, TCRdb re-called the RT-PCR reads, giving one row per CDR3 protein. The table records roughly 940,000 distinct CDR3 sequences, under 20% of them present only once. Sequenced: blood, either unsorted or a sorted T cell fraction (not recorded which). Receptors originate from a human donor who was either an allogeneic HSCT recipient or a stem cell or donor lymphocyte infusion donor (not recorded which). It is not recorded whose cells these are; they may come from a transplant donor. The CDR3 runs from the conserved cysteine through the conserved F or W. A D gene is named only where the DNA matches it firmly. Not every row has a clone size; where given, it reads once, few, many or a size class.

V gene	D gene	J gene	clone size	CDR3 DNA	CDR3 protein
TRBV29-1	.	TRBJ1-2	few	TGCAGCGTTATAAGGGGTGGAGAAGGCTACACCTTC	CSVIRGGEGYTF
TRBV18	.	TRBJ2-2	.	TGTGCCAGCTCACCGGGTAACAGGAGGAATTCCGGGGAGCTGTTTTTT	CASSPGNRRNSGELFF
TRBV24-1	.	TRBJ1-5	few	TGTGCCACCAGTGATGTTGGGAAGGGTTTCAATCAGCCCCAGCATTTT	CATSDVGKGFNQPQHF
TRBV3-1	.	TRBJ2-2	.	TGTGCCAGCACCAACTTTCCCAGGGATGCCGGGGTGGAGCTGTTTTTT	CASTNFPRDAGVELFF
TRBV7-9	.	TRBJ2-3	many	TGTGCCAGCAGCCCTTCAGGAGGGCCAGTCGGAACAGATACGCAGTATTTT	CASSPSGGPVGTDTQYF
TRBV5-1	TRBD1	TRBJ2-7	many	TGCGCCAGCAGCTTGTTTTTGGACAGGTCCTACGAGCAGTACTTC	CASSLFLDRSYEQYF
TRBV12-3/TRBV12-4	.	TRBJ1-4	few	TGTGCCAGCAGTTTAGCTTACCCTCGAGGGGTCGAAAAACTGTTTTTT	CASSLAYPRGVEKLFF
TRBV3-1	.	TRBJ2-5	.	TGTGCCAGCAGCCAAGGAAAGGGGTGGTCAGAGACCCAGTACTTC	CASSQGKGWSETQYF
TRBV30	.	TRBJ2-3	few	TGTGCCTGGAGTGTCTTGGGGCGCCCGGGCACAGATACGCAGTATTTT	CAWSVLGRPGTDTQYF
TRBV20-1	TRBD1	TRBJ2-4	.	TGCAGTGCTTCCGACAGGGTTCGTGGAAACATTCAGTACTTC	CSASDRVRGNIQYF
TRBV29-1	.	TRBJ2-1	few	TGCAGCGTTGTGGGAGGTGAGCAGTTCTTC	CSVVGGEQFF
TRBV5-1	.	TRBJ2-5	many	TGCGCCAGCAGCCTGTCGACAGGGAGGGAGACCCAGTACTTC	CASSLSTGRETQYF
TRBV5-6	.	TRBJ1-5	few	TGTGCCAGCAGCTCACAGCGGACGAGGTCTTATCAGCCCCAGCATTTT	CASSSQRTRSYQPQHF
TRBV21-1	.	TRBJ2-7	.	TGTGCCAGCAGCAAAAAGGGACAGTCCTACGAGCAGTACTTC	CASSKKGQSYEQYF
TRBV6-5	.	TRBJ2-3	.	TGTGCCAGCAGTTACGGGTCGGGGGGCCACACAGATACGCAGTATTTT	CASSYGSGGHTDTQYF
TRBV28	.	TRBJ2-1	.	TGTGCCAGCCCCCCGTCGGGCGGGTACAATGAGCAGTTCTTC	CASPPSGGYNEQFF
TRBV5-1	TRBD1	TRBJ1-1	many	TGCGCCAGCAGCTTAAGACAGGGATCGAACACTGAAGCTTTCTTT	CASSLRQGSNTEAFF
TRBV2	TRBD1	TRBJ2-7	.	TGTGCCAGCAGACAGGGGCCCTATATGCCCTACGAGCAGTACTTC	CASRQGPYMPYEQYF
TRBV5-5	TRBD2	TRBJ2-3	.	TGTGCCAGCAGCCCCGGGGTTGGGGCGGGGGCAGATACGCAGTATTTT	CASSPGVGAGADTQYF
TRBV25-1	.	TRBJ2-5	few	TGTGCCAGCAGTGTCTACAGGGTTGGAGAGACCCAGTACTTC	CASSVYRVGETQYF
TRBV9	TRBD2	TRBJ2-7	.	TGTGCCAGCAGTGAGGGAGCGGGGGACTACGAGCAGTACTTC	CASSEGAGDYEQYF
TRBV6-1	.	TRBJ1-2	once	TGTGCCAGCAGGGCACGGGACGGCCCCTATGGCTACACCTTC	CASRARDGPYGYTF
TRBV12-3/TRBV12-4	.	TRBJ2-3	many	TGTGCCAGCAGCATTAGAGATACGCAGTATTTT	CASSIRDTQYF
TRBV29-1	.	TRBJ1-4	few	TGCAGCGTTGGGGCAGCAACTAATGAAAAACTGTTTTTT	CSVGAATNEKLFF
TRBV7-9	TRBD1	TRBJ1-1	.	TGTGCCAGCAGCCACGGGACAGGGCCGAACACTGAAGCTTTCTTT	CASSHGTGPNTEAFF
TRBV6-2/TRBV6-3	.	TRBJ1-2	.	TGTGCCAGCAGTTACTTGCAGGGAGGCTACACCTTC	CASSYLQGGYTF
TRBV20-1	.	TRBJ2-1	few	TGCAGTGCTAGAGTAACCGGGGGAAATGAGCAGTTCTTC	CSARVTGGNEQFF
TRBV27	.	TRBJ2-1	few	TGTGCCAGCAGGGACGGGACCATCAATGAGCAGTTCTTC	CASRDGTINEQFF
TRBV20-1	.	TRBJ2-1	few	TGCAGTGCTACAGGGGCTAGCGTATACAATGAGCAGTTCTTC	CSATGASVYNEQFF
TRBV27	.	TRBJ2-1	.	TGTGCCAGCAGTCGCTCAGAAGTAATCAACAATGAGCAGTTCTTC	CASSRSEVINNEQFF
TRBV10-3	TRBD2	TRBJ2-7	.	TGTGCCATCAGTGAGGCGGGACTAGCAAGCTACGAGCAGTACTTC	CAISEAGLASYEQYF
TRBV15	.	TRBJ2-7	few	TGTGCCACCAGCAGAGATCAGAGGGTGGGAGAGGGTTACGAGCAGTACTTC	CATSRDQRVGEGYEQYF
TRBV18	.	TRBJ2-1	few	TGTGCCAGCTCACTCACGCGAGCGCCCGAGCAGTTCTTC	CASSLTRAPEQFF
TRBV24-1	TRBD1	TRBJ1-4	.	TGTGCCACCGGGACAGGCCTTAATGAAAAACTGTTTTTT	CATGTGLNEKLFF
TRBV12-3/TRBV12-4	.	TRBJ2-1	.	TGTGCCAGCAGTACTCTGACTAGTTATGAGCAGTTCTTC	CASSTLTSYEQFF
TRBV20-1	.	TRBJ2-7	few	TGCAGTGCTAGTCCTGGGGGGGGCGCAACCTTCGAGGGCGAGCAGTACTTC	CSASPGGGATFEGEQYF
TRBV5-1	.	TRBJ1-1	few	TGCGCCAGCAGCCCATTCGCGGCGGGCTTGAACACTGAAGCTTTCTTT	CASSPFAAGLNTEAFF
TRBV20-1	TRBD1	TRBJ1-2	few	TGCAGTGCTAGAGATCAAGGCCAGGGGGTCTATGGCTACACCTTC	CSARDQGQGVYGYTF
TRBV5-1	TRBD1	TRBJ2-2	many	TGCGCCAGCAGCTTCGACAGGGCCGGGGAGCTGTTTTTT	CASSFDRAGELFF
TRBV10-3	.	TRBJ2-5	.	TGTGCCACCCGAGGGGGAGAGACCCAGTACTTC	CATRGGETQYF
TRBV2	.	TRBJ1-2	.	TGTGCCAGCAGGTCCTCCAGAGGGAATCGTCTAAACTACACCTTC	CASRSSRGNRLNYTF